This passage covers 18 T cell receptor beta chains from one sample sequenced in a study of cytomegalovirus exposure and HLA in healthy donors (dated by TCRdb to about 2017). Receptor libraries were prepared by the immunoSEQ multiplex PCR assay. For the multiplex PCR, a mixture combining 60 forward primers for TCR Vbeta segments and 13 reverse primers for TCR Jbeta segments was used. TCRdb retrieved this table from immuneACCESS and kept in-frame rearrangements only. Not all clones are present; in checked studies, unresolved V genes account for under half, and no reason is known for the remainder. The sample yields about 190,000 clones; about 81% were counted once. Of the sample, under 5% falls within the top ten clones. The material sequenced was PBMCs. The receptors derive from a man aged 25 to 40 in good health and CMV-seropositive.

The rearrangement links TRBV28 to TRBJ2-7, with TRBD1 as a possible D gene (6 bases). V shed 6 bases and J shed 2 bases, with 8 bases lying between them. Per germline, CDR1 MDHEN and CDR2 SYDVKM. The CDR3 extends over 12 amino acids. The DNA for the CDR3 is TGTGCCAGCAGCCCAGGGGCCTACGAGCAGTACTTC. Residues: CASSPGAYEQYF.

This clone was counted once. The V gene is TRBV19, the J gene TRBJ1-5, with D uncertain. The length of the CDR3 is 14 residues. Per the germline V gene, CDR1 is LNHDA and CDR2 is SQIVND (reference sequence). V shed 3 bases and J shed 4 bases, with 10 bases lying between them. The CDR3 is CASSISTVNQPQHF. For the CDR3, the DNA is TGTGCCAGTAGTATCAGTACAGTAAATCAGCCCCAGCATTTT.

This clone was detected only a few times. This chain uses TRBV15 with TRBJ2-5; TRBD2 matches at 11 bases. Losses at the gene ends were 9 bases for V and 4 bases for J; bases not matched to a gene: 13. CDR1 is LNHNV and CDR2 is YYDKDF in the germline V gene (reference sequence). CDR3 length: 16 amino acids. CDR3 loop: CATGPFPTSGRETQYF. The CDR3 DNA sequence: TGTGCCACGGGACCGTTTCCAACTAGCGGGAGAGAGACCCAGTACTTC.

This clone came up a few times. The chain has TRBV4-1 and TRBJ1-1; possibly TRBD1 for D (6 bases). CDR3 length: 12 residues. Germline assignment: CDR1 MGHRA and CDR2 YSYEKL. Trimming pared 4 bases from V and 7 bases from J, leaving 10 bases between. The CDR3 nucleotides are TGCGCCAGCAGCCCTACAGGGTTTGAAGCTTTCTTT. Protein product: CASSPTGFEAFF.

This chain uses TRBV28 with TRBJ2-6; D uncertain. The germline V gene has CDR1 MDHEN and CDR2 SYDVKM. This CDR3 spans 12 amino acids. The CDR3 reads CGAARGANVLTF. The CDR3 nucleotides read TGTGGTGCGGCGCGCGGGGCCAACGTCCTGACTTTC.

The J gene is TRBJ2-3, the V gene TRBV30; the match to TRBD2 covers 16 bases. This CDR3 is 16 amino acids long. J gave up 6 bases and V 2 bases, and 5 bases lay outside the gene matches. The germline V gene encodes CDR1 GTSNPN and CDR2 SVGIG (reference sequence). The CDR3 DNA reads as TGTGCCTGGAGTAGAGGGACTAGCGGGGGGGCGGATACGCAGTATTTT. This translates into CAWSRGTSGGADTQYF.

The chain recombines TRBV7-2 with TRBJ2-7; D call uncertain. Germline CDR1 SGHTA, CDR2 FQGNSA. This CDR3 spans 12 amino acids. Trimming stripped 3 bases from V and 3 bases from J, with 6 bases between. The CDR3 spells CASSFPGYEQYF. CDR3 DNA: TGTGCCAGCAGCTTCCCAGGCTACGAGCAGTACTTC.

This clone was seen more than once but under ten times. The rearrangement joins TRBV5-4 to TRBJ2-3, with 8 bases matching TRBD2. Germline CDR1 reads SGHNT; CDR2 reads YYREEE (reference sequence). The CDR3 is made up of 15 amino acids. V lost 4 bases to trimming and J lost 5 bases; unmatched junction nucleotides: 9. CDR3 nucleotide sequence: TGTGCCAGCAGCATGTGGACGACTAGCGTAGATACGCAGTATTTT. Residues: CASSMWTTSVDTQYF.

This clone was detected only a few times. The V gene is TRBV10-3, the J gene TRBJ1-5; TRBD1 matches 7 bases. The CDR3 covers 15 residues. V was clipped by 4 bases and J by 4 bases; unmatched bases: 7. CDR1 is ENHRY and CDR2 is SYGVKD in the germline V gene. Here the CDR3 reads CAISASTGSNQPQHF. The CDR3 DNA follows: TGTGCCATCAGTGCTTCGACAGGGAGTAATCAGCCCCAGCATTTT.

CDR3 in amino acids: CASSLIYSLNTGELFF. Here the CDR3 DNA reads TGTGCCAGCAGCTTAATATACAGCTTGAACACCGGGGAGCTGTTTTTT. This sequence joins TRBV7-9 and TRBJ2-2; D call uncertain. CDR1 and CDR2 from the germline V gene are SEHNR and FQNEAQ (reference sequence). The CDR3 is 16 residues long. Trimming stripped 2 bases from V and 1 base from J, with 11 bases between.

J is TRBJ1-2 and V is TRBV29-1; D is undetermined. V was pared by 7 bases and J by 8 bases, with 17 bases between. The CDR3 extends over 12 amino acids. Germline V lookup: CDR1 SQVTM, CDR2 ANQGSEA. Here the CDR3 DNA reads TGCAGCGAAAGGGAGGGAAAAGGAGGCTACACCTTC. Its translation: CSEREGKGGYTF.

This chain joins TRBV10-3 and TRBJ2-7; D is perhaps TRBD2 (5 bases). Trimming stripped 3 bases from V and 0 bases from J, with 12 bases between. The CDR3 has 15 amino acids. CDR1 is ENHRY and CDR2 is SYGVKD in the germline V gene. Here the CDR3 DNA reads TGTGCCATCAGTGACGCGACGGGAAGCTCCTACGAGCAGTACTTC. Residues: CAISDATGSSYEQYF.

V gene TRBV5-8 combines with J gene TRBJ1-5, with D perhaps matching TRBD1 (6 bases). The germline V gene encodes CDR1 SGHTS and CDR2 YDEGEE. The CDR3 loop spans 15 amino acids. Between the trimmed V and J ends, which lost 0 bases and 6 bases, there was a span of 13 bases. This chain's CDR3 is CASSLDGGAGQPQHF. Here the CDR3 DNA reads TGTGCCAGCAGCTTGGATGGGGGCGCGGGTCAGCCCCAGCATTTT.

The chain combines TRBV28 with TRBJ2-7, with D maybe TRBD2 (6 bases). Germline-derived CDR1 and CDR2 are MDHEN and SYDVKM. This CDR3 has 16 residues. V was shortened by 2 bases and J by 5 bases, with 19 bases between the two germline ends. CDR3 loop: CASSLPGASPGDEQYF. Written as DNA, the CDR3 is TGTGCCAGCAGTTTACCGGGAGCCTCACCGGGGGACGAGCAGTACTTC.

This sequence joins TRBV9 and TRBJ1-6; TRBD1 aligns across 7 bases. Germline V gives CDR1 SGDLS, CDR2 YYNGEE. CDR3 length equals 17 residues. V lost 4 bases to trimming and J lost 5 bases; unmatched junction nucleotides: 12. In nucleotides, the CDR3 is TGTGCCAGCAGCTCGCCACATACCGGGACAGATAATTCACCCCTCCACTTT. Protein product: CASSSPHTGTDNSPLHF.

Regarding this clone: A read error may account for a junction end that differs from germline. The chain uses TRBV7-7 and TRBJ2-7; weak D call: TRBD1 (5 bases). The germline V gene has CDR1 SSHAT and CDR2 FNYEAQ (reference sequence). This CDR3 is built from 13 residues. In DNA form, the CDR3 reads TGTGCTAGCAGCCCTACAGGCTTAAACGAGCAGTACTTC. Protein: CASSPTGLNEQYF. The whole variable domain, filled in from reference TRBV7-7 and TRBJ2-7, reads GAGVSQSPRYKVTKRGQDVTLRCDPISSHATLYWYQQALGQGPEFLTYFNYEAQPDKSGLPSDRFSAERPEGSISTLTIQRTEQRDSAMYRCASSPTGLNEQYFGPGTRLTVT.

This clone was observed a single time. V gene TRBV7-2 combines with J gene TRBJ1-5; no reliable D call. V was pared by 1 base and J by 7 bases, with 11 bases between. The germline CDR1 and CDR2 sequences are SGHTA and FQGNSA. CDR3 length: 14 amino acids. The CDR3 sequence: CASSLGSARQPQHF. The CDR3 DNA reads TGTGCCAGCAGCTTAGGGTCGGCGAGGCAGCCCCAGCATTTT.

The gene calls are TRBV10-3 and TRBJ1-3; 7 positions agree with TRBD1. This CDR3 has 13 amino acids. From germline, CDR1 is ENHRY and CDR2 SYGVKD. With 4 bases clipped from V and 5 bases from J, the junction kept 2 bases outside the gene matches. The CDR3 reads CAISGQGRNTIYF. CDR3 coding DNA: TGTGCCATCAGTGGACAGGGCCGAAACACCATATATTTT.